A selection of T cell receptor beta chains follows, all from one sample in a study of cytomegalovirus exposure and HLA in healthy donors. Assay used: immunoSEQ multiplex PCR; TCRdb lists only in-frame clones, some missing. This sample contains over 40,000 clones. The sample comprised PBMCs. The receptors stem from a man aged 30 to 45 in good health and CMV-seronegative. Each CDR3 is given without its conserved first and last residue. Fields, in order: V gene, J gene, CDR3 protein.

TRBV6-1	TRBJ2-3	ASSEPLAGGVDTQY
TRBV5-1	TRBJ2-2	ASARQGGGTGELF
TRBV10-3	TRBJ1-1	AIRTTQLNTEAF
TRBV9	TRBJ2-5	ASSFTVSSETQY
TRBV4-2	TRBJ1-1	ASRQLDILAF
TRBV7-9	TRBJ2-7	ASTDSQVQY
TRBV27	TRBJ1-6	ASSLSGRDNSPLH
TRBV5-1	TRBJ2-1	ASSRRGDSDNEQF
TRBV6-5	TRBJ1-2	ASSGTRGSYGYT
TRBV10-3	TRBJ2-1	AAGDEQF
TRBV6-5	TRBJ1-3	ASSYSTISGNTIY
TRBV6-5	TRBJ2-3	ASSSIAGGRADTQY
TRBV5-1	TRBJ1-1	ASSFGTGFGTEAF
TRBV4-1	TRBJ1-1	ASSQAVNTEAF
TRBV7-7	TRBJ2-5	ASSARLVAGETQY
TRBV6-1	TRBJ1-1	ASSVGEGRVNTEAF
TRBV5-1	TRBJ2-3	ASSLGLVLTRTGSTDTQY
TRBV19	TRBJ1-5	ASSIGQGGPPQH
TRBV4-3	TRBJ2-7	ASSQEQGDYEQY
TRBV14	TRBJ2-1	ASSRASGTGNEQF
TRBV7-8	TRBJ1-5	ASSMGQGDQPQH
TRBV5-6	TRBJ1-4	ASSLQQGFEKLF
TRBV6-5	TRBJ1-4	ASRPTGRGEKLF
TRBV30	TRBJ2-3	AWSSRTSGRDTQY
TRBV30	TRBJ1-1	AWTRAGLGTEAF
TRBV5-4	TRBJ2-7	ASSYRVAGAFGEQY
TRBV19	TRBJ1-5	ASSPIRVLSNQPQH
TRBV29-1	TRBJ2-5	SVAGLAPEETQY
TRBV19	TRBJ2-7	ASSIDGQIYEQY
TRBV15	TRBJ2-1	ATNRDRGHNEQF
TRBV5-1	TRBJ2-1	ASSLVLAGGYNEQF
TRBV25-1	TRBJ2-7	ASSWGVYAYEQY
TRBV18	TRBJ1-2	ASSPDRHGYT
TRBV10-1	TRBJ1-5	ASSERSGMPQH
TRBV6-5	TRBJ1-3	ASSYSRPSSGNTIY
TRBV9	TRBJ2-3	ASSAGQSASTDTQY
TRBV6-4	TRBJ2-1	ASRLLPSYNEQF
TRBV5-6	TRBJ2-3	ASRTRLAASTDTQY
TRBV30	TRBJ1-5	AWGAGKQPQH
TRBV14	TRBJ2-4	ASSPDRRNIQY
TRBV6-5	TRBJ2-3	ASSYSASGIVDTQY
TRBV19	TRBJ1-5	ARGGDYQPQH
TRBV10-3	TRBJ1-5	AIAGDDQPQH
TRBV19	TRBJ1-3	ASSTTNGNTIY
TRBV4-1	TRBJ1-2	ASSQGQGTNYGYT
TRBV7-8	TRBJ1-2	ASSLGWGPQPVLYGYT
TRBV4-2	TRBJ2-7	ASSQPSSGGSYEQY
TRBV5-4	TRBJ2-5	ASSPRDAETQY
TRBV27	TRBJ1-2	ASSLRQGYGYT
TRBV9	TRBJ1-4	ASSAGQGVEKLF
TRBV30	TRBJ2-7	AWRARGREQY
TRBV6-1	TRBJ2-7	ASSEALQGAYEQY
TRBV14	TRBJ2-7	ASSQETRGRGEQY
TRBV7-7	TRBJ2-1	ASSRIVAGGANEQF